Each of the 23 T cell receptor beta chains below was sequenced from the same sample in a study of post-analysis software for immune sequencing data. Overall study findings and caveats: The study found TRBV5-6, TRBV5-1 and TRBV20-1 among 4 or 5 TRBV segments more frequent in patients than controls.

For these receptors, no antigen is known. Incorporated into the TCR beta cDNA libraries were unique molecular identifiers, which served to reduce PCR and sequencing biases. One entry per CDR3 protein results from TCRdb running MiXCR on the PCR reads. This table has about 260,000 distinct CDR3 sequences, 36% appearing once. The sequenced sample was blood. The receptors derive from a girl aged 10 to 17 with multiple sclerosis.

Comment on this clonotype: Since a much larger clone is just one base distant, this may be a read error. The genes are TRBV20-1 and TRBJ2-4, with TRBD1 matching over 8 bases. The junction had 10 bases not matched to a gene; V was cut back by 8 bases and J by 7 bases. CDR1 and CDR2 from the germline V gene are DFQATT and SNEGSKA (reference sequence). This CDR3 is 13 amino acids long. CDR3: CSTRKDRANIQYF. CDR3 nucleotides: TGCAGTACTCGAAAGGACAGGGCTAACATTCAGTACTTC.

This chain uses TRBV5-1 with TRBJ1-4; 8 nucleotides line up with TRBD1. This CDR3 is built from 17 residues. Germline V gene sequence: CDR1 SGHRS, CDR2 YFSETQ. V dropped 4 bases and J dropped 8; count of bases not matched to a gene: 16. The DNA of the CDR3 is TGCGCCAGCAGCCTCGGGACAGGACCTCCGGGCGGGGAAAAACTGTTTTTT. This codes for CASSLGTGPPGGEKLFF.

This chain uses TRBV14 with TRBJ2-3, with D unresolved. CDR3 length equals 17 residues. The V end was cut by 0 bases, the J end by 5 bases, with 18 bases between. Germline V CDR1 and CDR2: SGHDN, FVKESK. The CDR3 DNA reads TGTGCCAGCAGCCAAGATAGTGTGGCTCCTCGATTAGATACGCAGTATTTT. Protein: CASSQDSVAPRLDTQYF.

Notes on this clonotype: A clone one base away is much larger, so this may be a read error. The chain uses TRBV4-2 and TRBJ2-3; 13 nucleotides align to TRBD2. Per the germline V gene, CDR1 is LGHNA and CDR2 is YNFKEQ. This CDR3 is 16 amino acids long. CDR3 sequence reads: CACSPGLAGAQDTQYF. As DNA, the CDR3 is TGTGCCTGCAGCCCCGGACTAGCGGGAGCTCAGGATACGCAGTATTTT.

This clonotype was counted many times. This CDR3 is CASSVGQGTQPQHF. The CDR3 DNA is TGCGCCAGCAGCGTAGGACAGGGTACTCAGCCCCAGCATTTT. This chain connects TRBV5-1 to TRBJ1-5; 8 nucleotides agree with TRBD1. The junction had 6 bases not matched to a gene; V was cut back by 4 bases and J by 6 bases. CDR3 length: 14 amino acids. Germline V gives CDR1 SGHRS, CDR2 YFSETQ. The full variable domain, with the rest looked up from reference TRBV5-1 and TRBJ1-5, is KAGVTQTPRYLIKTRGQQVTLSCSPISGHRSVSWYQQTPGQGLQFLFEYFSETQRNKGNFPGRFSGRQFSNSRSEMNVSTLELGDSALYLCASSVGQGTQPQHFGDGTRLSIL.

In regard to this clonotype: A much bigger clone sits one base away, suggesting this may be a read error. V is TRBV7-2 and J is TRBJ1-2; 9 bases line up with TRBD1. Germline CDR1 is SGHTA and CDR2 is FQGNSA. The length of the CDR3 is 13 residues. The CDR3 reads CASSPDRGYGCTF. DNA for the CDR3: TGTGCCAGCAGCCCGGACAGGGGCTATGGCTGCACCTTC.

This clonotype was detected many times. The chain has TRBV5-1 and TRBJ1-6, with 10 positions matching TRBD1. This CDR3 has 16 amino acids. CDR1 SGHRS and CDR2 YFSETQ come from the germline V gene. Unmatched junction bases numbered 4, after V lost 4 bases and J lost 3 bases. CDR3 coding DNA: TGCGCCAGCAGCCGACAGGGGGCTAACTATAATTCACCCCTCCACTTT. Translation gives CASSRQGANYNSPLHF.

This clonotype has a count of ten or more. The chain carries TRBV5-1 and TRBJ2-3, with D possibly being TRBD1 (5 bases). Germline V gene data show CDR1 as SGHRS and CDR2 as YFSETQ. V lost 0 bases and J 1 base, leaving 6 bases between the germline ends. This CDR3 contains 14 residues. The CDR3 spells CASSLGQRTDTQYF. For the CDR3, the DNA is TGCGCCAGCAGCTTGGGACAGCGCACAGATACGCAGTATTTT.

This clonotype was recorded a few times. The junction differs from germline at one of its ends, possibly a read error. The rearrangement links TRBV5-1 to TRBJ2-3, with a tentative D call TRBD1 (5 bases). CDR1 and CDR2 from the germline V gene are SGHRS and YFSETQ. The CDR3 contains 12 residues. CDR3 region: CASSLGVDTQYF. In DNA, the CDR3 is TGTGCCAGCAGCTTAGGGGTTGATACGCAGTATTTT.

This clonotype has ten or more counts. The gene calls are TRBV5-1 and TRBJ2-7; TRBD2 matches at 8 bases. The CDR3 is 18 amino acids. CDR1 and CDR2 (germline): SGHRS, YFSETQ. After removal of 2 bases from V and 2 bases from J, the junction contained 15 bases not matched to a gene. The CDR3 loop is CASSLAPDGSGMTYEQYF. The DNA of the CDR3 is TGCGCCAGCAGCTTAGCCCCGGACGGTAGCGGGATGACCTACGAGCAGTACTTC.

Ten or more counts support this clonotype. The rearrangement uses TRBV14 and TRBJ2-3; tentative D call: TRBD2 (5 bases). The CDR3 spans 15 residues. V lost 0 bases to trimming and J lost 6 bases, with 13 bases between them. The V gene's germline CDR1 is SGHDN and CDR2 FVKESK. CDR3 bases: TGTGCCAGCAGCCAAGATAGTTGGGAGCGGGATACGCAGTATTTT. Residues: CASSQDSWERDTQYF.

This sequence joins TRBV6-5 and TRBJ2-5; TRBD2 matches 13 bases. The CDR3 loop spans 15 amino acids. Unmatched junction bases numbered 12, after V lost 6 bases and J lost 11 bases. Germline V gene data show CDR1 as MNHEY and CDR2 as SVGAGI. The CDR3 reads CASSPGLAGLVEQYF. The DNA for the CDR3 is TGTGCCAGCAGCCCGGGACTAGCGGGATTGGTTGAGCAGTACTTC.

CDR3 sequence (DNA): TGCGCCAGCAGCCAAGTAGGGACAGGCAATCAGCCCCAGCATTTT. This sequence encodes CASSQVGTGNQPQHF. This chain joins TRBV4-1 and TRBJ1-5, with 7 bases lining up with TRBD1. This CDR3 has 15 amino acids. Germline values: CDR1 MGHRA, CDR2 YSYEKL. Trimming removed 1 base from V and 2 bases from J; junction bases left unmatched: 2.

The sample holds one count of this clonotype. V and J are TRBV20-1 and TRBJ2-3; D is perhaps TRBD2 (6 bases). Trimming cost V 5 bases and J 1 base, with 16 bases left between them. Germline-derived CDR1 and CDR2 are DFQATT and SNEGSKA (reference sequence). The CDR3 is 15 residues long. CDR3 in DNA: TGCAGTGCTGAGGGCGGGGCTAGCGGCACAGATACGCAGTATTTT. Residues: CSAEGGASGTDTQYF.

The chain has TRBV10-3 and TRBJ1-3; D remains unclear. This CDR3 has 13 amino acids. The ends were cut back, 4 bases at V and 0 bases at J, with 4 bases in the middle. In germline, CDR1 is ENHRY, CDR2 SYGVKD. Here the CDR3 DNA reads TGTGCCATCAGTGCAATCTCTGGAAACACCATATATTTT. The encoded protein is CAISAISGNTIYF.

Comments on this clonotype: A read error may produce the germline difference seen at one junction end. The chain joins TRBV7-2 to TRBJ1-2, with TRBD1 matching over 8 bases. CDR1 and CDR2 (germline): SGHTA, FQGNSA. The CDR3 has 18 residues. The CDR3 DNA follows: TGTGCCAGCAGTTTAGCTCTGTTGGGACAGGTCACTAACTATGGCTACACCTTC. This translates into CASSLALLGQVTNYGYTF.

V and J are TRBV7-2 and TRBJ2-7; 9 positions agree with TRBD1. Germline loops: CDR1 SGHTA, CDR2 FQGNSA. The CDR3 has 16 amino acids. With 3 bases clipped from V and 3 bases from J, the junction kept 9 bases outside the gene matches. CDR3 DNA sequence: TGTGCCAGCAGCTTCGGAAGGACAGGGGACGGCTACGAGCAGTACTTC. Translating gives CASSFGRTGDGYEQYF.

This clonotype was seen ten or more times. V gene TRBV5-1 combines with J gene TRBJ2-1; 7 bases match TRBD2. The CDR3 sequence is 16 residues long. V was clipped by 0 bases and J by 5 bases; unmatched bases: 8. Germline loops: CDR1 SGHRS, CDR2 YFSETQ. CDR3 in amino acids: CASSLARLAGHNEQFF. Here the CDR3 DNA reads TGCGCCAGCAGCTTGGCGCGTTTAGCGGGCCACAATGAGCAGTTCTTC.

There are many counts of this clonotype. This sequence joins TRBV6-1 and TRBJ1-2; D is unresolved. This CDR3 has 13 amino acids. V was pared by 8 bases and J by 0 bases, with 10 bases between. The germline V gene encodes CDR1 MNHNS and CDR2 SASEGT. The DNA for the CDR3 is TGTGCCAGCCAAGGTTTCGCTAACTATGGCTACACCTTC. Translating gives CASQGFANYGYTF.

This clonotype was observed a few times. This chain uses TRBV7-2 with TRBJ2-3, with TRBD1 matching 7 bases. Germline V gene sequence: CDR1 SGHTA, CDR2 FQGNSA. CDR3 length: 14 residues. V lost 5 bases, J lost 5 bases, and 7 bases stayed unmatched. The CDR3 sequence: CASSPGQRGDTQYF. The CDR3 DNA sequence: TGTGCCAGCAGCCCGGGACAGAGAGGAGATACGCAGTATTTT. Full variable domain (outside the CDR3, taken from reference TRBV7-2 and TRBJ2-3): GAGVSQSPSNKVTEKGKDVELRCDPISGHTALYWYRQSLGQGLEFLIYFQGNSAPDKSGLPSDRFSAERTGGSVSTLTIQRTQQEDSAVYLCASSPGQRGDTQYFGPGTRLTVL.

This clonotype was observed at least ten times. V gene TRBV10-3 combines with J gene TRBJ2-3; D is unclear. Germline assignment: CDR1 ENHRY and CDR2 SYGVKD. V gave up 11 bases and J gave up 0 bases, with 12 bases separating them. The CDR3 runs 13 residues. The DNA of the CDR3 is TGTGCCGCCGGCGCGGAGAGCACAGATACGCAGTATTTT. It yields the protein CAAGAESTDTQYF.

To note about this clonotype: Compared with germline, one end of the junction differs, possibly owing to a read error. The V and J genes are TRBV12-3 or TRBV12-4 and TRBJ2-7; 12 positions agree with TRBD2. This CDR3 comprises 16 residues. The CDR3 here is CAGSPLLAGGSYEQYF. The CDR3 coding sequence is TGTGCCGGCAGTCCCTTACTAGCGGGAGGATCCTACGAGCAGTACTTC.

About this clonotype: A single base separates this from a much larger clone, so it may be a read error. V is TRBV29-1 and J is TRBJ1-2, with no clear D. This CDR3 is 13 amino acids long. Germline V CDR1 and CDR2: SQVTM, ANQGSEA. Trimming removed 3 bases from V and 4 bases from J, with 12 bases in between. CDR3 nucleotides: TGCAGCGTTGAGGGCAGGTCTTCCTATGGCTACACCTTC. As protein: CSVEGRSSYGYTF.